The sequence of this TCR beta chain was determined in a study of somatic mutations in cytotoxic T cells in rheumatoid arthritis. Libraries were prepared by immunoSEQ multiplex PCR; TCRdb keeps only in-frame clonotypes and omits some of them. Of about 9,200 clones in the sample, 75% to 80% were seen once. This clone appeared a few times. What was sequenced was CD8+ T cells sorted from blood. The receptor was isolated from an adult with rheumatoid arthritis.

The CDR3 DNA is TGTGCCAGCTCACCGGGTAGCGGGAGCTCCTACGAGCAGTACTTC. Amino acid sequence: CASSPGSGSSYEQYF. The V and J genes are TRBV18 and TRBJ2-7; 9 bases align to TRBD2. Trimming at V came to 3 bases and at J to 0 bases, leaving 3 bases not matched to a gene. Germline values: CDR1 KGHSH, CDR2 LQKENI. The CDR3 is 15 residues long.